This is a list of T cell receptor beta chains from one sample in a study of blood T cell repertoires in COVID-19. The table came from immunoSEQ multiplex PCR; TCRdb's copy has only in-frame clones and leaves some out. The data contain 75,000 to 90,000 clones, 88% of them singletons. What was sequenced was peripheral blood. These receptors all come from an older man with acute or convalescent COVID-19. Both conserved end residues are part of each CDR3. D genes are given only for firm matches.

j_call d_call v_call cdr3_aa cdr3_nt
TRBJ2-3 TRBD1 TRBV7-9 CASSRLQGSTDTQYF TGTGCCAGCAGCCGATTACAGGGGAGCACAGATACGCAGTATTTT
TRBJ1-2 . TRBV3-1/TRBV3-2 CASSQASYGYTF TGTGCCAGCAGCCAAGCGAGCTATGGCTACACCTTC
TRBJ1-2 . TRBV3-1/TRBV3-2 CASSGGNYGYTF TGTGCCAGCAGTGGGGGGAACTATGGCTACACCTTC
TRBJ2-3 TRBD2 TRBV9 CASSILAGEEDTQYF TGTGCCAGCAGCATCCTAGCGGGGGAGGAGGATACGCAGTATTTT
TRBJ1-1 . TRBV10-3 CAISVDREGTEAFF TGTGCCATCAGTGTTGATAGGGAGGGCACTGAAGCTTTCTTT
TRBJ1-1 TRBD1 TRBV10-3 CAISENRGDTEAFF TGTGCCATCAGTGAAAACAGGGGGGACACTGAAGCTTTCTTT
TRBJ2-7 . TRBV19 CASSIWTDYEQYF TGTGCCAGTAGTATTTGGACAGACTACGAGCAGTACTTC
TRBJ2-7 . TRBV6-9 CASNGVIGGVGTYEQYF TGTGCCAGCAACGGGGTCATCGGGGGTGTGGGCACCTACGAGCAGTACTTC
TRBJ1-5 . TRBV19 CASCRGSNQPQHF TGTGCCAGTTGCCGGGGGAGCAATCAGCCCCAGCATTTT
TRBJ2-5 . TRBV11-2 CASSLPAAIETQYF TGTGCCAGCAGCTTACCGGCGGCCATAGAGACCCAGTACTTC
TRBJ1-1 . TRBV30 CAWSVRPGDTEAFF TGTGCCTGGAGTGTACGTCCAGGGGACACTGAAGCTTTCTTT